The clone carrying this T cell receptor beta chain appeared once. Its target is unknown. The record originates from a study of cytomegalovirus exposure and HLA in healthy donors. Germline loops: CDR1 SGDLS, CDR2 YYNGEE. The CDR3 is 15 residues long. V lost 0 bases and J lost 5, with 14 bases in between. General study findings and limits: The classifier reportedly diagnosed cytomegalovirus status with high specificity and sensitivity. The records held CMV serostatus as the only immune exposure information. Segments of the TCR beta V type were, in most cases, productive about 87% or about 30% of the time in an earlier analysis.

In the PCR, 60 Vbeta and 13 Jbeta primers were used. The repertoire was sequenced with immunoSEQ multiplex PCR; TCRdb's copy has only in-frame clones and lacks some. This sample yields about 190,000 clones, of which 65% to 75% are seen a single time; over 4% belongs to the top ten. This rearrangement joins TRBV9 to TRBJ1-1; D possibly corresponds to TRBD1 (5 bases). The sequencing sample was made of PBMCs. The source of this sequence is a man younger than 45 in good health and CMV-seropositive. CDR3 bases: TGTGCCAGCAGCGTAGAGGCAGGGCTTGGGACTGAAGCTTTCTTT. Residues: CASSVEAGLGTEAFF.